These 18 T cell receptor beta chains were all obtained from the same sample, sequenced in a study of T cells after yellow fever vaccination. One entry per CDR3 protein results from TCRdb running MiXCR on the 5' RACE reads. The sample yields fewer than 350,000 distinct CDR3 sequences, 8.7% seen once. The sample consisted of PBMCs, taken on the day of the first yellow fever vaccination. The receptors come from a man younger than 35 who received the YFV17D yellow fever vaccine.

The chain has TRBV7-9 and TRBJ1-1, with 8 positions matching TRBD1. The CDR3 length is 13 residues. Germline trimming cut 6 bases from V and 5 bases from J; bases unmatched to any gene: 5. The germline V gene encodes CDR1 SEHNR and CDR2 FQNEAQ (reference sequence). The chain's CDR3 is CASRRTGGTEAFF. The CDR3 DNA is TGTGCCAGCAGACGAACAGGGGGAACTGAAGCTTTCTTT. Combining the CDR3 with reference TRBV7-9 and TRBJ1-1 gives the whole variable domain DTGVSQNPRHKITKRGQNVTFRCDPISEHNRLYWYRQTLGQGPEFLTYFQNEAQLEKSRLLSDRFSAERPKGSFSTLEIQRTEQGDSAMYLCASRRTGGTEAFFGQGTRLTVV.

The chain recombines TRBV4-3 with TRBJ2-7; 9 nucleotides line up with TRBD1. The CDR3 is made up of 15 amino acids. Germline V gene sequence: CDR1 LGHNA, CDR2 YSLEER. V trimming: 1 base; J trimming: 3 bases; junction bases outside the gene matches: 4. The CDR3 loop reads CASSQGPDRGYEQYF. The CDR3 region has the DNA TGCGCCAGCAGCCAAGGTCCGGACAGGGGCTACGAGCAGTACTTC.

This clonotype has just a few counts. The chain is built from TRBV12-3 or TRBV12-4 and TRBJ1-2; 8 bases match TRBD1. The CDR3 consists of 17 residues. J lost 2 bases, V lost 4 bases, and 12 bases had no gene match. This CDR3 is CASSSRPRDRRNYGYTF. In DNA form, the CDR3 reads TGTGCCAGCAGTTCGCGGCCGAGGGACAGGAGAAACTATGGCTACACCTTC.

This chain links TRBV6-2 or TRBV6-3 with TRBJ1-4; D gene uncertain. Trimming pared 0 bases from V and 3 bases from J, leaving 5 bases between. Germline V CDR1 and CDR2: MNHEY, SVGEGT. This CDR3 has 14 residues. CDR3 sequence (DNA): TGTGCCAGCAGTTACTCGATGGCTAATGAAAAACTGTTTTTT. Its protein product is CASSYSMANEKLFF.

Ten or more counts support this clonotype. The chain couples TRBV20-1 to TRBJ2-3; 7 bases map to TRBD2. Germline lookup yields CDR1 DFQATT and CDR2 SNEGSKA (reference sequence). This CDR3 has 15 residues. The ends lost 6 bases at V and 2 bases at J; junction bases unmatched: 11. CDR3: CSAQGQAGNTDTQYF. The CDR3 DNA sequence: TGCAGTGCGCAGGGCCAAGCGGGGAACACAGATACGCAGTATTTT.

The gene calls are TRBV18 and TRBJ1-5; a possible D gene is TRBD1 (6 bases). The CDR3 spans 16 residues. Trimming removed 1 base at V and 5 bases at J, with 15 bases between. Germline CDR1 and CDR2: KGHSH and LQKENI. The CDR3 region is CASSPRRTVMDQPQHF. CDR3 bases: TGTGCCAGCTCACCACGAAGGACAGTAATGGATCAGCCCCAGCATTTT.

This clonotype was counted only a few times. The chain uses TRBV12-3 or TRBV12-4 and TRBJ2-7; TRBD2 might be the D (6 bases). Between the trimmed V and J ends, which lost 1 base and 12 bases, there was a span of 13 bases. This CDR3 is 12 amino acids long. In nucleotides, the CDR3 is TGTGCCAGCAGTTTAGAGGAAGGGAGGCCGTACGTC. It codes for CASSLEEGRPYV.

The table lists this clonotype with a few counts. J is TRBJ2-2 and V is TRBV5-1; 7 nucleotides line up with TRBD2. With 5 bases clipped from V and 2 bases from J, the junction kept 6 bases outside the gene matches. Germline CDR1 SGHRS, CDR2 YFSETQ. The CDR3 consists of 15 residues. CDR3 sequence: CASSPTSVNTGELFF. The CDR3 DNA reads as TGCGCCAGCAGTCCCACTAGCGTAAACACCGGGGAGCTGTTTTTT.

This clonotype was seen repeatedly, ten times or more. The chain is built from TRBV7-9 and TRBJ2-2; maybe TRBD1 (5 bases). Trimming shortened V by 4 bases and J by 5 bases, and 11 bases separated the two germline ends. This CDR3 is 14 amino acids long. Germline CDR1 reads SEHNR; CDR2 reads FQNEAQ (reference sequence). CDR3 nucleotides: TGTGCCAGCAGCTCCCAGACAGAGACCGGGGAGCTGTTTTTT. This codes for CASSSQTETGELFF.

This chain joins TRBV25-1 and TRBJ1-1; perhaps TRBD1 as D (5 bases). The CDR3 is made up of 14 amino acids. Trimming shortened V by 6 bases and J by 1 base, and 12 bases separated the two germline ends. The germline CDR1 and CDR2 sequences are MGHDK and SYGVNS. The CDR3 here is CASSPGLRNTEAFF. The CDR3, as DNA: TGTGCCAGCAGCCCGGGGCTTCGGAACACTGAAGCTTTCTTT.

This clonotype was detected only a few times. The chain recombines TRBV11-2 with TRBJ2-5; D might be TRBD1 (5 bases). CDR1 is SGHAT, CDR2 FQNNGV, per germline. V gave up 5 bases and J gave up 4 bases, with 17 bases separating them. The CDR3 sequence is 15 residues long. This CDR3 reads CASSEGVQGPETQYF. The CDR3, as DNA: TGTGCCAGCAGCGAAGGGGTCCAAGGCCCAGAGACCCAGTACTTC.

This clonotype was recorded a few times. The CDR3 DNA reads TGTGCCAGCAGTTACTCGGCAGGGAGCAATCAGCCCCAGCATTTT. It encodes CASSYSAGSNQPQHF. This chain joins TRBV6-5 and TRBJ1-5, with D possibly matching TRBD1 (5 bases). V was shortened by 0 bases and J by 1 base, with 7 bases between the two germline ends. The CDR3 is made up of 15 amino acids. Germline lookup yields CDR1 MNHEY and CDR2 SVGAGI.

This clonotype was counted many times. CDR3 amino acids: CASSHRQGLNTGELFF. The CDR3, as DNA: TGCGCCAGCAGCCACCGACAGGGACTGAACACCGGGGAGCTGTTTTTT. The chain has TRBV4-1 and TRBJ2-2, with a weak D call TRBD1 (7 bases). This CDR3 region has 16 residues. In germline, CDR1 is MGHRA, CDR2 YSYEKL. The V end was cut by 3 bases, the J end by 1 base, with 12 bases between.

The chain uses TRBV12-3 or TRBV12-4 and TRBJ2-3, with D unresolved. CDR3 length: 13 residues. Trimming took 0 bases from V and 2 from J, leaving 3 bases between them. The CDR3 sequence: CASSLATTDTQYF. The CDR3 DNA is TGTGCCAGCAGTTTAGCCACCACAGATACGCAGTATTTT.

This clonotype has a handful of counts. The J gene is TRBJ1-1, the V gene TRBV4-3; 7 bases line up with TRBD1. CDR1 is LGHNA, CDR2 YSLEER, per germline. The V segment lost 0 bases and the J segment 0 bases; nucleotides outside the gene matches: 1. The CDR3 sequence is 15 residues long. In DNA form, the CDR3 reads TGCGCCAGCAGCCAAGACGGACAGGTGAACACTGAAGCTTTCTTT. This gives the protein CASSQDGQVNTEAFF.

The rearrangement uses TRBV5-6 and TRBJ1-6, with D unresolved. V gave up 3 bases and J gave up 0 bases, with 10 bases separating them. This CDR3 is 16 amino acids long. CDR1 and CDR2 from the germline V gene are SGHDT and YYEEEE. The CDR3, as DNA: TGTGCCAGCAGCTCGGACTGGAGCTCCTATAATTCACCCCTCCACTTT. It yields the protein CASSSDWSSYNSPLHF.

This clonotype was detected ten times or more. As the CDR3 is not closed by the conserved phenylalanine or tryptophan, this likely results from a read error. The DNA is omitted, as the CDR3 cannot be located on it reliably, and the CDR3 follows TCRdb's listing. The V call is TRBV6-1, the J call TRBJ1-2. The CDR3 contains 13 residues when both ends are counted. CDR1 and CDR2 from the germline V gene are MNHNS and SASEGT. CDR3 in amino acids: CASSEALYLNLRL.

This clonotype was observed at least ten times. The chain couples TRBV12-3 or TRBV12-4 to TRBJ2-7; 10 bases match TRBD1. V was pared by 6 bases and J by 2 bases, with 10 bases of the junction left unmatched. The CDR3 is 16 amino acids. The CDR3 DNA follows: TGTGCCAGCAGCCGATCTGGGACAGGGGAGGCCTACGAGCAGTACTTC. Residues: CASSRSGTGEAYEQYF.